This T cell receptor (beta chain) was found in a study of monozygotic twins with inflammatory bowel disease. Findings of the study overall: The sharing of clonotypes with others was lower in IBD patients than in healthy twins, especially with disease activity.

Points on this clonotype: Its antigen is currently unknown.

An amount of approximately 3,500 ng of total RNA was used for each TCR library. TCRdb reprocessed the 5' RACE reads, keeping one entry per CDR3 protein, no DNA. The sample holds 200,000 to 250,000 distinct CDR3 sequences. Blood samples measuring 2.5 ml were taken per donor. The CDR3 loop spans 13 amino acids. Germline-derived CDR1 and CDR2 are MNHEY and SVGEGT. The sequence was obtained from a human donor with ulcerative colitis or Crohn's disease, or a healthy co-twin of an affected twin (not recorded which). Sequenced material: blood. This chain joins TRBV6-2 or TRBV6-3 and TRBJ2-7; TCRdb indicates TRBD1, and absent DNA this call remains unverified. The CDR3 is CASGPGRPYEQYF.